The 27 T cell receptor beta chains reported below all come from one sample, sequenced in a study of PD-1 blockade in classical Hodgkin lymphoma. The method was immunoSEQ multiplex PCR; TCRdb's version includes in-frame clones alone and lacks a portion of them. The repertoire consists of 43,000 or so clones, with 78% occurring once and the leading ten covering 37%. Time point specified: cycle 4 day 1 (C4D1), after less than seven weeks of nivolumab. Each patient experienced a relapse that followed autologous stem cell transplantation, and brentuximab vedotin exposure varied. The sequencing here drew on peripheral blood mononuclear cells (PBMCs), taken before the fourth cycle of nivolumab. Receptors were obtained from a human donor with classical Hodgkin lymphoma.

This rearrangement joins TRBV6-4 to TRBJ1-3, with D maybe TRBD1 (5 bases). There are 17 residues in the CDR3. Trimming stripped 2 bases from V and 0 bases from J, with 14 bases between. The V gene's germline CDR1 is MRHNA and CDR2 SNTAGT. This chain's CDR3 is CASSDLKTAASGNTIYF. DNA for the CDR3: TGTGCCAGCAGTGACCTGAAGACAGCGGCCTCTGGAAACACCATATATTTT.

The chain carries TRBV28 and TRBJ1-5; no clear D gene. This CDR3 region has 15 residues. The germline CDR1 and CDR2 sequences are MDHEN and SYDVKM. The ends were cut back, 4 bases at V and 3 bases at J, with 13 bases in the middle. CDR3 sequence: CASSSSGLTNQPQHF. The CDR3 nucleotides are TGTGCCAGCAGTTCATCCGGCCTTACCAATCAGCCCCAGCATTTT.

This clone was observed once. J is TRBJ1-6 and V is TRBV11-3; tentative D call: TRBD1 (6 bases). Germline CDR1 reads SGHNT; CDR2 reads YENEEA. There are 14 residues in the CDR3. Between the trimmed V and J ends, which lost 2 bases and 8 bases, there was a span of 10 bases. The CDR3 region is CASSLLTGDSPLHF. The DNA for the CDR3 is TGTGCCAGCAGCTTATTGACAGGTGATTCACCCCTCCACTTT.

The V and J genes are TRBV19 and TRBJ1-1; 10 bases are a match to TRBD1. This CDR3 is 16 amino acids long. V was clipped by 2 bases and J by 1 base; unmatched bases: 4. Germline-derived CDR1 and CDR2 are LNHDA and SQIVND (reference sequence). The CDR3 DNA sequence: TGTGCCAGTAGTATACGGGGACAGGGGACGAACACTGAAGCTTTCTTT. The encoded protein is CASSIRGQGTNTEAFF.

This rearrangement joins TRBV19 to TRBJ2-1; D is possibly TRBD2 (6 bases). The germline V gene encodes CDR1 LNHDA and CDR2 SQIVND (reference sequence). This CDR3 spans 14 amino acids. Trimming took off 2 bases at V and 5 bases at J, with 10 bases between the two ends. The CDR3 DNA sequence: TGTGCCAGTAGTATATTGGGGGGTGACAATGAGCAGTTCTTC. Its protein is CASSILGGDNEQFF.

For the CDR3, the DNA is TGTGCCAGCAGTTTAACTGAGACAGGGGGTGTTAAATATGGCTACACCTTC. Translation: CASSLTETGGVKYGYTF. The V gene is TRBV27, the J gene TRBJ1-2, with TRBD1 matching over 9 bases. CDR1 MNHEY and CDR2 SMNVEV come from the germline V gene (reference sequence). Trimming at V came to 2 bases and at J to 5 bases, leaving 12 bases not matched to a gene. CDR3 length: 17 residues.

This clone was counted at least ten times. The CDR3 here is CASSQDTARPYGEKLFF. CDR3 DNA: TGTGCCAGCAGCCAAGACACGGCAAGGCCTTACGGTGAAAAACTGTTTTTT. The rearrangement links TRBV4-2 to TRBJ1-4; D uncertain. Looked up from germline, CDR1 is LGHNA and CDR2 is YNFKEQ. The CDR3 contains 17 residues. Deletions cut 0 bases from V and 7 bases from J, with 18 bases between.

This chain uses TRBV5-1 with TRBJ2-5, with TRBD2 identical over 11 bases. Germline assignment: CDR1 SGHRS and CDR2 YFSETQ. The V segment lost 5 bases and the J segment 4 bases; nucleotides outside the gene matches: 13. The CDR3 length is 17 residues. CDR3 bases: TGCGCCAGCAGTACAGGAACGGGGACTAGCGGACTAGAGACCCAGTACTTC. This translates into CASSTGTGTSGLETQYF.

V and J are TRBV19 and TRBJ1-1; tentative D call: TRBD1 (6 bases). The CDR3 spans 13 residues. V was shortened by 9 bases and J by 1 base, with 12 bases between the two germline ends. Per the germline V gene, CDR1 is LNHDA and CDR2 is SQIVND (reference sequence). CDR3 bases: TGTGCCAGCGGGGGCTCGGGGAACACTGAAGCTTTCTTT. Protein sequence: CASGGSGNTEAFF.

The rearrangement links TRBV6-1 to TRBJ1-4; 7 bases line up with TRBD1. CDR3 length: 14 residues. In germline, CDR1 is MNHNS, CDR2 SASEGT. Germline trimming cut 7 bases from V and 7 bases from J; bases unmatched to any gene: 9. The CDR3 reads CASTSGDRVEKLFF. CDR3 sequence (DNA): TGTGCCAGCACGTCAGGTGACAGGGTTGAAAAACTGTTTTTT.

The chain recombines TRBV9 with TRBJ2-3; D may correspond to TRBD1 or TRBD2 (5 bases each). V lost 0 bases and J 5 bases, leaving 10 bases between the germline ends. This CDR3 has 14 amino acids. Germline values: CDR1 SGDLS, CDR2 YYNGEE. CDR3 sequence (DNA): TGTGCCAGCAGCGTAGGAGGGGCTGAAGATACGCAGTATTTT. It encodes CASSVGGAEDTQYF.

With respect to this clone: A read error is possible here, since a much larger clone lies one base away. This chain links TRBV7-6 with TRBJ1-1, with D perhaps TRBD1 (6 bases). The germline V and J ends were trimmed by 5 bases and 1 base, with 8 bases remaining between them. Germline V lookup: CDR1 SGHVS, CDR2 FNYEAQ. This CDR3 comprises 13 residues. The CDR3 DNA follows: TGTGCCAGCAGCGCACAGGGGAACACTGAAGCTTTCTTT. Its protein is CASSAQGNTEAFF.

There are a few counts of this clone. This chain uses TRBV2 with TRBJ2-1; D is undetermined. Germline V gives CDR1 SNHLY, CDR2 FYNNEI. This CDR3 is 10 amino acids long. The V end was cut by 3 bases, the J end by 8 bases, with 2 bases between. CDR3 bases: TGTGCCAGCAGTGACTATGAGCAGTTCTTC. It translates to CASSDYEQFF.

This clone has only a few counts. J is TRBJ2-2 and V is TRBV7-9; D possibly corresponds to TRBD1 (6 bases). This CDR3 comprises 16 residues. V lost 5 bases, J lost 2 bases, and 15 bases lay in between. CDR1 and CDR2 (germline): SEHNR, FQNEAQ (reference sequence). The CDR3 DNA is TGTGCCAGCAGCCAACAAAAGGGGGTAAACACCGGGGAGCTGTTTTTT. Its protein is CASSQQKGVNTGELFF. The full variable domain, completed using reference TRBV7-9 and TRBJ2-2, is DTGVSQNPRHKITKRGQNVTFRCDPISEHNRLYWYRQTLGQGPEFLTYFQNEAQLEKSRLLSDRFSAERPKGSFSTLEIQRTEQGDSAMYLCASSQQKGVNTGELFFGEGSRLTVL.

The CDR3 sequence is CASRRTGPLDGYTF. Written as DNA, the CDR3 is TGTGCCAGCAGGAGGACAGGGCCCCTAGATGGCTACACCTTC. The chain links TRBV2 to TRBJ1-2; 8 bases are a match to TRBD1. The germline CDR1 and CDR2 sequences are SNHLY and FYNNEI. J was trimmed by 6 bases and V by 6 bases; bases with no gene match: 9. The CDR3 has 14 residues.

The V gene is TRBV7-2, the J gene TRBJ2-7; no definite D call. This CDR3 is built from 12 residues. CDR1 and CDR2 from the germline V gene are SGHTA and FQGNSA. Deletions cut 3 bases from V and 2 bases from J, with 5 bases between. As DNA, the CDR3 is TGTGCCAGCAGCTTCTTACCCTACGAGCAGTACTTC. Protein sequence: CASSFLPYEQYF.

The chain carries TRBV28 and TRBJ2-1; 8 bases agree with TRBD2. This CDR3 is 14 amino acids long. The V and J ends lost 2 bases and 6 bases, in that order; junction bases with no gene match: 3. Germline V CDR1 and CDR2: MDHEN, SYDVKM. Written as DNA, the CDR3 is TGTGCCAGCAGTTTACGGGGGGGGCTCAATGAGCAGTTCTTC. Protein sequence: CASSLRGGLNEQFF.

The J gene is TRBJ1-5, the V gene TRBV7-2; 8 bases are shared with TRBD1. Germline CDR1 SGHTA, CDR2 FQGNSA. Trimming cost V 5 bases and J 7 bases; bases outside gene matches: 7. The CDR3 loop spans 14 amino acids. The CDR3 region is CASSLQGDIQPQHF. The CDR3 bases are TGTGCCAGCAGCCTACAGGGGGACATCCAGCCCCAGCATTTT. Combining the CDR3 with reference TRBV7-2 and TRBJ1-5 gives the whole variable domain GAGVSQSPSNKVTEKGKDVELRCDPISGHTALYWYRQSLGQGLEFLIYFQGNSAPDKSGLPSDRFSAERTGGSVSTLTIQRTQQEDSAVYLCASSLQGDIQPQHFGDGTRLSIL.

This chain links TRBV5-4 with TRBJ2-1; possibly TRBD2 for D (6 bases). This CDR3 is built from 14 residues. The V end was cut by 3 bases, the J end by 6 bases, with 13 bases between. Looked up from germline, CDR1 is SGHNT and CDR2 is YYREEE (reference sequence). CDR3 coding DNA: TGTGCCAGCAGCTCCCTTGGAGCGGGCAATGAGCAGTTCTTC. It yields the protein CASSSLGAGNEQFF.

The genes are TRBV12-5 and TRBJ2-7; D is undetermined. The CDR3 runs to 15 residues. Germline V gene data show CDR1 as LGHNT and CDR2 as FRNRAP. The V end lost 3 bases, the J end lost 3 bases, and 15 bases lay between the germline ends. CDR3 sequence: CASGLPLGARYEQYF. CDR3 in DNA: TGTGCTAGTGGTTTACCCCTGGGTGCCCGCTACGAGCAGTACTTC.

The chain carries TRBV9 and TRBJ2-1, with 9 bases aligning to TRBD1. The CDR3 is 14 amino acids. Germline V CDR1 and CDR2: SGDLS, YYNGEE. Losses at the gene ends were 0 bases for V and 10 bases for J; bases not matched to a gene: 5. CDR3 sequence reads: CASSVGSGQGEQFF. The CDR3 DNA reads as TGTGCCAGCAGCGTAGGGTCCGGACAGGGGGAGCAGTTCTTC.

This clone was seen a single time. This chain links TRBV7-6 with TRBJ2-5; D could derive from TRBD1 or TRBD2 (5 bases each). The tail of the sequence fits TRBJ2-7 better, so the J call may be wrong. The CDR3 is 15 residues long. Germline CDR1 is SGHVS and CDR2 is FNYEAQ. The CDR3 DNA reads TGTGCCAGCAGCTTAGCAGGAGGACAAGCCTACGAGCAGTACTTC. As protein: CASSLAGGQAYEQYF.

This chain connects TRBV4-2 to TRBJ1-3, with D hard to call. Trimming pared 2 bases from V and 0 bases from J, leaving 11 bases between. In germline, CDR1 is LGHNA, CDR2 YNFKEQ. The CDR3 has 16 amino acids. In DNA, the CDR3 is TGTGCCAGCAGCCAATTCTCACTAAACTCTGGAAACACCATATATTTT. It encodes CASSQFSLNSGNTIYF.

V is TRBV7-9 and J is TRBJ2-2; TRBD2 agrees at 9 bases. The CDR3 is 17 residues long. CDR1 and CDR2 (germline): SEHNR, FQNEAQ (reference sequence). Trimming at V came to 5 bases and at J to 6 bases, leaving 13 bases not matched to a gene. The CDR3: CASSPTPQRGASGELFF. Here the CDR3 DNA reads TGTGCCAGCAGCCCCACCCCCCAGCGGGGGGCCTCCGGGGAGCTGTTTTTT.

The table lists this clone with a count of one. V is TRBV28 and J is TRBJ1-4; TRBD1 aligns across 9 bases. Germline lookup yields CDR1 MDHEN and CDR2 SYDVKM. The CDR3 spans 15 residues. The trim removed 5 bases at V and 8 bases at J, leaving 9 bases unmatched. The CDR3 bases are TGTGCCAGCAGTCCGGGACAGGGCACGCGCGAAAAACTGTTTTTT. As protein: CASSPGQGTREKLFF. Complete variable domain (other parts from reference TRBV28 and TRBJ1-4): DVKVTQSSRYLVKRTGEKVFLECVQDMDHENMFWYRQDPGLGLRLIYFSYDVKMKEKGDIPEGYSVSREKKERFSLILESASTNQTSMYLCASSPGQGTREKLFFGSGTQLSVL.

CDR3 nucleotide sequence: TGTGCCAGCTCAATAATGGGTGATCAGCCCCAGCATTTT. It specifies CASSIMGDQPQHF. This rearrangement joins TRBV18 to TRBJ1-5; no reliable D call. Germline lookup yields CDR1 KGHSH and CDR2 LQKENI. Trimming pared 5 bases from V and 5 bases from J, leaving 10 bases between. The CDR3 totals 13 residues.

The gene calls are TRBV18 and TRBJ2-2; D assignment may be TRBD1 or TRBD2 (6 bases each). This CDR3 contains 16 residues. The germline V and J ends were trimmed by 5 bases and 4 bases, with 17 bases remaining between them. Germline CDR1 and CDR2: KGHSH and LQKENI. CDR3 residues: CASSFDGGSGTGELFF. CDR3 sequence (DNA): TGTGCCAGCTCATTCGACGGGGGCTCTGGCACCGGGGAGCTGTTTTTT. Drawing the rest from reference TRBV18 and TRBJ2-2, the complete variable domain is NAGVMQNPRHLVRRRGQEARLRCSPMKGHSHVYWYRQLPEEGLKFMVYLQKENIIDESGMPKERFSAEFPKEGPSILRIQQVVRGDSAAYFCASSFDGGSGTGELFFGEGSRLTVL.